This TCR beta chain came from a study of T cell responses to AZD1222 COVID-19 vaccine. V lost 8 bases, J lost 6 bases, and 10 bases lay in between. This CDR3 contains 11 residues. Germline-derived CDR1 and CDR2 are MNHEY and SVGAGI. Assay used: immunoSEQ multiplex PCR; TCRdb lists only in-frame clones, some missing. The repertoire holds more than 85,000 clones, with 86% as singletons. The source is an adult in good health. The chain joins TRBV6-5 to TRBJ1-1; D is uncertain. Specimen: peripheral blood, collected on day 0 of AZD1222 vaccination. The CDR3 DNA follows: TGTGCCAGCCCGGGTTTCCCTGAAGCTTTCTTT. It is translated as CASPGFPEAFF.